Included here is one T cell receptor (beta chain) sequence, with context. The antigen is unknown. This entry belongs to a study of monozygotic twins with inflammatory bowel disease. General study points: T cell subtypes that differed could not be told apart.

With the 5' RACE reads reprocessed, TCRdb shows one record per CDR3 protein and no DNA. In total, the table holds roughly 330,000 distinct CDR3 sequences. There are 15 residues in the CDR3. Germline-derived CDR1 and CDR2 are MNHEY and SMNVEV (reference sequence). The source material was blood. The sequence came from a human donor with ulcerative colitis or Crohn's disease, or a healthy co-twin of an affected twin (not recorded which). This chain connects TRBV27 to TRBJ1-2. The CDR3 sequence is CASRPRSGTLYGYTF.